The 25 T cell receptor beta chains listed next were all sequenced from one sample in a study of brain T cells in children with intractable seizures. Here immunoSEQ multiplex PCR was the method, and the copy in TCRdb shows in-frame clones only, minus some. Of about 76,000 clones detected, more than 85% appear once; the ten largest clones hold over 1.5%. The sequenced sample was peripheral blood, obtained at surgery. These receptors came from a boy less than two years old with tuberous sclerosis and intractable seizures.

The chain links TRBV6-5 to TRBJ1-2, with no clear D. This CDR3 has 15 amino acids. V was shortened by 4 bases and J by 2 bases, with 14 bases between the two germline ends. Germline CDR1 is MNHEY and CDR2 is SVGAGI. The CDR3 DNA reads TGTGCCAGCAGTTGGTTCCAGGACGTCAACTATGGCTACACCTTC. Protein product: CASSWFQDVNYGYTF.

V is TRBV6-5 and J is TRBJ2-7; the match to TRBD1 covers 8 bases. This CDR3 is 14 amino acids long. Germline CDR1 MNHEY, CDR2 SVGAGI. J was trimmed by 4 bases and V by 8 bases; bases with no gene match: 10. The CDR3, as DNA: TGTGCCAGCGGACCCGGGACAGGAGTTTACGAGCAGTACTTC. This translates into CASGPGTGVYEQYF.

The V gene is TRBV19, the J gene TRBJ2-2, with 9 bases aligning to TRBD1. The CDR3 sequence is 15 residues long. The J segment lost 3 bases and the V segment lost 6 bases, leaving 5 bases of the junction unmatched. Germline values: CDR1 LNHDA, CDR2 SQIVND (reference sequence). The CDR3 sequence: CASRWGDRDTGELFF. For the CDR3, the DNA is TGTGCCAGTAGATGGGGGGACAGGGACACCGGGGAGCTGTTTTTT.

A single count supports this clone. V usage is TRBV11-2 and J usage is TRBJ1-1, with D uncertain. The CDR3 has 14 amino acids. Germline CDR1 is SGHAT and CDR2 is FQNNGV. Trimming took 0 bases from V and 10 from J, leaving 15 bases between them. The CDR3 coding sequence is TGTGCCAGCAGCTTAGATGGGAGTTTACCTGGAGCTTTCTTT. Its protein is CASSLDGSLPGAFF.

This chain joins TRBV9 and TRBJ2-2; 10 positions agree with TRBD2. V shed 2 bases and J 7 bases; nucleotides not matched to a gene: 5. This CDR3 is built from 15 residues. Germline loops: CDR1 SGDLS, CDR2 YYNGEE. The CDR3 sequence is CASSVLAGAGGELFF. The CDR3 nucleotides are TGTGCCAGCAGCGTTCTAGCGGGAGCGGGCGGGGAGCTGTTTTTT.

V and J are TRBV29-1 and TRBJ2-7, with TRBD1 matching over 8 bases. CDR1 and CDR2 (germline): SQVTM, ANQGSEA. CDR3 length: 14 amino acids. Trimming took 7 bases from V and 5 from J; bases not matched to a gene: 13. CDR3: CSADRYGTGDEQYF. The CDR3 DNA follows: TGCAGCGCCGACCGCTACGGGACAGGTGACGAGCAGTACTTC.

J is TRBJ1-1 and V is TRBV13; D possibly corresponds to TRBD1 (5 bases). The germline V gene encodes CDR1 PRHDT and CDR2 FYEKMQ (reference sequence). The length of the CDR3 is 13 residues. Deletions cut 7 bases from V and 1 base from J, with 10 bases between. In nucleotides, the CDR3 is TGTGCCAGCATGGGGCAGTCGAACACTGAAGCTTTCTTT. This encodes CASMGQSNTEAFF.

The chain links TRBV7-9 to TRBJ1-2; D not certain. V was pared by 1 base and J by 2 bases, with 8 bases between. The length of the CDR3 is 14 residues. CDR1 and CDR2 (germline): SEHNR, FQNEAQ (reference sequence). The CDR3, as DNA: TGTGCCAGCAGCTTAGGACAAACGAACTATGGCTACACCTTC. Protein sequence: CASSLGQTNYGYTF.

The chain carries TRBV2 and TRBJ1-4, with 9 bases aligning to TRBD1. V was clipped by 6 bases and J by 3 bases; unmatched bases: 11. The CDR3 contains 17 residues. Germline loops: CDR1 SNHLY, CDR2 FYNNEI. The CDR3 sequence is CASSPERGQGPNEKLFF. Written as DNA, the CDR3 is TGTGCCAGCAGCCCCGAGCGTGGACAGGGGCCTAATGAAAAACTGTTTTTT.

V is TRBV24-1 and J is TRBJ1-5; D might be TRBD1 (5 bases). The CDR3 covers 13 residues. V lost 9 bases and J lost 7, with 15 bases in between. Germline CDR1 and CDR2: KGHDR and SFDVKD. The CDR3 region is CATGPRGAQPQHF. The DNA of the CDR3 is TGTGCCACCGGCCCACGGGGCGCACAGCCCCAGCATTTT.

The rearrangement links TRBV18 to TRBJ2-7, with D tentatively TRBD1 (6 bases). Germline V gene data show CDR1 as KGHSH and CDR2 as LQKENI. The CDR3 contains 14 residues. The ends were cut back, 2 bases at V and 2 bases at J, with 10 bases in the middle. The CDR3 spells CASSPGRGPYEQYF. CDR3 bases: TGTGCCAGCTCACCAGGCAGGGGTCCCTACGAGCAGTACTTC.

This chain's CDR3 is CASSLRANNEQFF. CDR3 sequence (DNA): TGTGCCAGCAGCCTCCGGGCTAACAATGAGCAGTTCTTC. The V gene is TRBV7-2, the J gene TRBJ2-1; D is unclear. The length of the CDR3 is 13 residues. The V end lost 5 bases, the J end lost 5 bases, and 10 bases lay between the germline ends. Germline values: CDR1 SGHTA, CDR2 FQGNSA.

The V gene is TRBV6-6, the J gene TRBJ1-3; a weak D match, TRBD1 (5 bases). The V and J ends lost 4 bases and 3 bases respectively, with 10 bases between them. The CDR3 is 14 residues long. Germline CDR1 MNHNY, CDR2 SVGAGI (reference sequence). In nucleotides, the CDR3 is TGTGCCAGCAGTTCCGCGGGGGGTGGAAACACCATATATTTT. Amino acid sequence: CASSSAGGGNTIYF.

This chain connects TRBV30 to TRBJ1-1; maybe TRBD1 (6 bases). Germline lookup yields CDR1 GTSNPN and CDR2 SVGIG (reference sequence). The V end lost 0 bases, the J end lost 11 bases, and 28 bases lay between the germline ends. The CDR3 consists of 17 residues. Here the CDR3 reads CAWSVGRSGAGAYVAFF. The CDR3 nucleotides read TGTGCCTGGAGTGTAGGTCGTTCGGGGGCCGGCGCTTATGTGGCTTTCTTT.

This chain uses TRBV29-1 with TRBJ2-5, with unresolved D. The length of the CDR3 is 13 residues. Germline assignment: CDR1 SQVTM and CDR2 ANQGSEA. The V end lost 6 bases, the J end lost 5 bases, and 16 bases lay between the germline ends. The CDR3 DNA follows: TGCAGCGTCGCCCTTCGAAGACGGGAGACCCAGTACTTC. This encodes CSVALRRRETQYF.

The sample holds a few counts of this clone. CDR3 in amino acids: CASSCRGTGDYEQYF. CDR3 in DNA: TGTGCCAGCAGCTGCAGGGGGACAGGGGACTACGAGCAGTACTTC. The chain couples TRBV21-1 to TRBJ2-7; the table's D gene call, TRBD1, was not cross checked with the DNA. TRBV21-1 is a documented pseudogene. The CDR3 is made up of 15 amino acids.

This chain connects TRBV19 to TRBJ1-4, with D unclear. From germline, CDR1 is LNHDA and CDR2 SQIVND (reference sequence). The V and J ends lost 4 bases and 7 bases respectively, with 13 bases between them. The CDR3 spans 14 residues. The CDR3 coding sequence is TGTGCCAGTAGTACCGCCCCTCGTGTTGAAAAACTGTTTTTT. Residues: CASSTAPRVEKLFF.

The chain employs TRBV19 and TRBJ2-7, with a tentative D call TRBD2 (5 bases). The CDR3 extends over 14 amino acids. V dropped 1 base and J dropped 4 bases, with 11 bases sitting between them. In germline, CDR1 is LNHDA, CDR2 SQIVND (reference sequence). CDR3 in amino acids: CASSIGREPYEQYF. CDR3 nucleotide sequence: TGTGCCAGTAGTATAGGCCGGGAACCTTACGAGCAGTACTTC.

To note about this clone: At the DNA level, this CDR3 is encoded by other sequences in the same sample as well. This chain uses TRBV6-5 with TRBJ2-7, with 7 nucleotides matching TRBD2. V was clipped by 2 bases and J by 2 bases; unmatched bases: 6. Germline V lookup: CDR1 MNHEY, CDR2 SVGAGI. This CDR3 spans 15 amino acids. The CDR3 protein is CASSYSGTGTYEQYF. The CDR3 nucleotides read TGTGCCAGCAGTTACAGCGGGACCGGCACCTACGAGCAGTACTTC.

This clone was found once. V gene TRBV5-6 combines with J gene TRBJ1-1; perhaps TRBD1 as D (6 bases). CDR3 size: 12 residues. V was trimmed by 0 bases and J by 8 bases, leaving 8 bases between them. The germline V gene has CDR1 SGHDT and CDR2 YYEEEE. In DNA, the CDR3 is TGTGCCAGCAGCTTGGACAGGGTAGAAGCTTTCTTT. Protein product: CASSLDRVEAFF.

This chain connects TRBV11-2 to TRBJ1-2, with D hard to call. The V gene's germline CDR1 is SGHAT and CDR2 FQNNGV. There are 14 residues in the CDR3. The V and J ends lost 5 bases and 3 bases respectively, with 13 bases between them. The CDR3 coding sequence is TGTGCCAGCAGCCCCTTCGGACCGGACTATGGCTACACCTTC. Translating it yields CASSPFGPDYGYTF.

The chain is built from TRBV12-3 or TRBV12-4 and TRBJ1-2; D possibly corresponds to TRBD1 (5 bases). Deletions cut 6 bases from V and 6 bases from J, with 14 bases between. This CDR3 spans 13 amino acids. For the CDR3, the DNA is TGTGCCAGCAGCTCAACCGAGGGGCATGGCTACACCTTC. This translates into CASSSTEGHGYTF.

This chain connects TRBV14 to TRBJ2-3; 9 bases are shared with TRBD1. Germline V CDR1 and CDR2: SGHDN, FVKESK. The CDR3 extends over 15 amino acids. V lost 4 bases, J lost 5 bases, and 7 bases stayed unmatched. This CDR3 reads CASSLRQGVRDTQYF. CDR3 DNA sequence: TGTGCCAGCAGCCTGCGACAGGGGGTGAGAGATACGCAGTATTTT. The entire variable domain, with the rest obtained from reference TRBV14 and TRBJ2-3, is as follows: EAGVTQFPSHSVIEKGQTVTLRCDPISGHDNLYWYRRVMGKEIKFLLHFVKESKQDESGMPNNRFLAERTGGTYSTLKVQPAELEDSGVYFCASSLRQGVRDTQYFGPGTRLTVL.

J is TRBJ2-7 and V is TRBV6-5; TRBD2 might be the D (5 bases). This CDR3 is built from 15 residues. The germline CDR1 and CDR2 sequences are MNHEY and SVGAGI. Trimming shortened V by 6 bases and J by 3 bases, and 18 bases separated the two germline ends. CDR3 sequence reads: CASRGEELGDYEQYF. The CDR3 DNA reads TGTGCCAGCAGGGGTGAGGAACTAGGCGACTACGAGCAGTACTTC.

This clone appeared once. The rearrangement joins TRBV5-1 to TRBJ1-2, with 7 positions matching TRBD1. Germline CDR1 and CDR2: SGHRS and YFSETQ. Trimming cost V 7 bases and J 0 bases; bases outside gene matches: 9. The CDR3 extends over 15 amino acids. CDR3 sequence (DNA): TGCGCCAGCGACCCCACGGGACAGTCTAACTATGGCTACACCTTC. The encoded protein is CASDPTGQSNYGYTF.